One sample yielded the 18 T cell receptor beta chains listed below, sequenced in a study of shared clonotypes between healthy human individuals. Sequencing used immunoSEQ multiplex PCR; TCRdb keeps in-frame clones, though not all of them. The sample carries under 750,000 clones, approximately 72% recorded once. Source material: memory CD4+ T cells sorted from blood. Sample subset: CD45RA-negative fraction. The receptors here all came from a woman in her 30s in good health.

The rearrangement joins TRBV5-1 to TRBJ2-2, with D possibly TRBD2 on 6 matching bases. V lost 0 bases, J lost 5 bases, and 11 bases lay in between. Looked up from germline, CDR1 is SGHRS and CDR2 is YFSETQ. CDR3 length: 15 amino acids. For the CDR3, the DNA is TGCGCCAGCAGCTTGGCGCAGGGAGGTACCGGGGAGCTGTTTTTT. Amino acids: CASSLAQGGTGELFF.

The J gene is TRBJ2-7, the V gene TRBV7-2, with 15 bases lining up with TRBD2. Per the germline V gene, CDR1 is SGHTA and CDR2 is FQGNSA. The CDR3 has 15 amino acids. V trimming: 4 bases; J trimming: 4 bases; junction bases outside the gene matches: 2. As DNA, the CDR3 is TGTGCCAGCAGCTGGGGACTAGCGGGAGGTTACGAGCAGTACTTC. Translated: CASSWGLAGGYEQYF.

The chain uses TRBV7-2 and TRBJ1-3, with 7 bases identical to TRBD1. This CDR3 has 13 amino acids. V lost 5 bases, J lost 4 bases, and 2 bases stayed unmatched. Per germline, CDR1 SGHTA and CDR2 FQGNSA. In nucleotides, the CDR3 is TGTGCCAGCAGCGCGGGACAGGGAAACACCATATATTTT. This encodes CASSAGQGNTIYF.

The chain combines TRBV20-1 with TRBJ2-7; D is ambiguous. Germline V gives CDR1 DFQATT, CDR2 SNEGSKA (reference sequence). Deletions cut 7 bases from V and 3 bases from J, with 10 bases between. The CDR3 extends over 11 amino acids. CDR3 in amino acids: CSGAVNYEQYF. The CDR3 nucleotides are TGCAGTGGGGCAGTTAACTACGAGCAGTACTTC.

The chain combines TRBV28 with TRBJ2-3, with unresolved D. Germline assignment: CDR1 MDHEN and CDR2 SYDVKM. The V end was cut by 8 bases, the J end by 5 bases, with 14 bases between. The CDR3 has 13 residues. Here the CDR3 reads CASSTPALDTQYF. The CDR3 DNA reads as TGTGCCAGCTCGACCCCCGCGTTAGATACGCAGTATTTT.

This clone was picked up one time. The J gene is TRBJ2-1, the V gene TRBV29-1, with a tentative D call TRBD1 (5 bases). V was shortened by 5 bases and J by 2 bases, with 16 bases between the two germline ends. The CDR3 covers 15 residues. The germline V gene encodes CDR1 SQVTM and CDR2 ANQGSEA. The CDR3 coding sequence is TGCAGCGTTTCGCCCCAGGGCAGTACCTACAATGAGCAGTTCTTC. Protein: CSVSPQGSTYNEQFF.

The V and J genes are TRBV5-4 and TRBJ2-5; D possibly corresponds to TRBD2 (5 bases). V lost 2 bases and J lost 5, with 19 bases in between. This CDR3 is built from 16 residues. Germline V gives CDR1 SGHNT, CDR2 YYREEE (reference sequence). This chain's CDR3 is CASSFRTGLRAETQYF. The CDR3 coding sequence is TGTGCCAGCAGCTTCCGCACTGGACTTAGGGCGGAGACCCAGTACTTC.

The chain recombines TRBV27 with TRBJ2-7; possible D gene TRBD2, 5 bases. The CDR3 runs to 16 residues. Trimming took 2 bases from V and 5 from J, leaving 19 bases between them. The germline V gene has CDR1 MNHEY and CDR2 SMNVEV (reference sequence). CDR3 region: CASSLIGRKGKDEQYF. CDR3 sequence (DNA): TGTGCCAGCAGTTTAATAGGGAGAAAGGGTAAGGACGAGCAGTACTTC.

This sequence joins TRBV28 and TRBJ1-2, with 12 nucleotides matching TRBD1. The CDR3 runs 15 residues. CDR1 MDHEN and CDR2 SYDVKM come from the germline V gene. The V and J ends lost 3 bases and 8 bases, in that order; junction bases with no gene match: 7. The CDR3 protein is CASSFPGTGGIGYTF. Here the CDR3 DNA reads TGTGCCAGCAGTTTTCCCGGGACAGGGGGCATAGGCTACACCTTC.

CDR3 bases: TGTGCCAGTAGTGGATACGGTGGGACACTGGGGGAAAAACTGTTTTTT. Its protein is CASSGYGGTLGEKLFF. The V call is TRBV19, the J call TRBJ1-4; maybe TRBD1 (6 bases). The V and J ends lost 5 bases and 8 bases respectively, with 21 bases between them. The CDR3 length is 16 residues. Germline CDR1 LNHDA, CDR2 SQIVND (reference sequence).

The chain joins TRBV25-1 to TRBJ2-7; D is unclear. Per germline, CDR1 MGHDK and CDR2 SYGVNS. The CDR3 length is 12 residues. V was shortened by 4 bases and J by 3 bases, with 7 bases between the two germline ends. The CDR3 here is CASSVNSYEQYF. Written as DNA, the CDR3 is TGTGCCAGCAGTGTTAACAGCTACGAGCAGTACTTC.

This sequence joins TRBV18 and TRBJ1-5, with 8 bases matching TRBD1. Looked up from germline, CDR1 is KGHSH and CDR2 is LQKENI. The junction had 6 bases not matched to a gene; V was cut back by 3 bases and J by 5 bases. CDR3 length: 15 amino acids. For the CDR3, the DNA is TGTGCCAGCTCACCGGACAGGGCTCAGGATCAGCCCCAGCATTTT. It codes for CASSPDRAQDQPQHF.

The chain uses TRBV7-2 and TRBJ2-5; D remains unclear. The CDR3 length is 14 residues. Trimming took 2 bases from V and 1 from J, leaving 8 bases between them. Germline CDR1 reads SGHTA; CDR2 reads FQGNSA. The CDR3 loop reads CASSLSIIQETQYF. CDR3 DNA sequence: TGTGCCAGCAGCTTATCCATAATCCAAGAGACCCAGTACTTC.

The chain couples TRBV10-3 to TRBJ1-5, with a possible D match to TRBD1 (5 bases). Germline CDR1 is ENHRY and CDR2 is SYGVKD. The CDR3 spans 16 residues. V was clipped by 5 bases and J by 4 bases, with 18 bases between them. This CDR3 is CAISSQGGGSNQPQHF. CDR3 DNA: TGTGCCATCAGTTCCCAGGGCGGCGGTTCTAATCAGCCCCAGCATTTT.

This clone was observed once. The chain is built from TRBV19 and TRBJ2-1; 9 nucleotides align to TRBD2. The CDR3 consists of 17 residues. V shed 9 bases, J shed 10 bases, and the junction held 22 bases outside the gene matches. Looked up from germline, CDR1 is LNHDA and CDR2 is SQIVND (reference sequence). CDR3 residues: CARTLWGLAFVGDEQFF. CDR3 bases: TGTGCCAGAACACTGTGGGGACTAGCTTTCGTAGGGGACGAGCAGTTCTTC.

The gene calls are TRBV2 and TRBJ2-5; D ambiguous. This CDR3 is 14 amino acids long. CDR1 is SNHLY, CDR2 FYNNEI, per germline. The V gene lost 7 bases and the J gene lost 2 bases, with 14 bases spanning the gap. CDR3 sequence (DNA): TGTGCCAGCAACGCGGACGTCCTACAAGAGACCCAGTACTTC. Translation: CASNADVLQETQYF.

This rearrangement joins TRBV28 to TRBJ2-7, with 8 bases identical to TRBD1. CDR3 length: 15 residues. Germline V gene sequence: CDR1 MDHEN, CDR2 SYDVKM. With 5 bases clipped from V and 3 bases from J, the junction kept 9 bases outside the gene matches. The CDR3 reads CASSQGGTGNYEQYF. The CDR3 nucleotides are TGTGCCAGCAGTCAAGGGGGGACAGGTAACTACGAGCAGTACTTC.

The chain recombines TRBV5-4 with TRBJ2-3, with TRBD1 identical over 9 bases. Germline values: CDR1 SGHNT, CDR2 YYREEE (reference sequence). The CDR3 is 15 residues long. V lost 0 bases, J lost 3 bases, and 2 bases stayed unmatched. DNA for the CDR3: TGTGCCAGCAGCTTGGGGACAGGGGAAACAGATACGCAGTATTTT. Its protein product is CASSLGTGETDTQYF.